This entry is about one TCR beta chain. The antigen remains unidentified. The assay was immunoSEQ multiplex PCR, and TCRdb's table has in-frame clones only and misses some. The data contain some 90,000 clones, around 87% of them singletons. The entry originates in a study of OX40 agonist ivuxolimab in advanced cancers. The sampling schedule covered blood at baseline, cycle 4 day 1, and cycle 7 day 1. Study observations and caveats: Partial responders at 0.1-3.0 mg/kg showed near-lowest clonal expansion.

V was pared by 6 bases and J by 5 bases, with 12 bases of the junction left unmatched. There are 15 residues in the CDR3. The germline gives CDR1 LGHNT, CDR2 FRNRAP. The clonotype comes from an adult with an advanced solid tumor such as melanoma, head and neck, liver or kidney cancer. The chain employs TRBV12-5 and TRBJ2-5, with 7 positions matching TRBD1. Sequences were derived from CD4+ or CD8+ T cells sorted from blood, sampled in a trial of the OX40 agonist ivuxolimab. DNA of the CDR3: TGTGCTAGTGGCCCCGGGACAGCCCCAGGGGAGACCCAGTACTTC. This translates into CASGPGTAPGETQYF.